Listed below are T cell receptor beta chains from one sample, sequenced in a study of blood T cells in healthy people across ages. TCRdb re-analysed the 5' RACE reads in MiXCR, keeping a single row per CDR3 protein. The sample has nearly 1 million distinct CDR3 sequences; roughly 51% are singletons. The sample consisted of blood. Receptors were obtained from a woman aged 60-75 years in good health. CDR3s leave out the opening cysteine and the closing phenylalanine or tryptophan.

V	CDR3
TRBV3-1	ASSGTESYDYT
TRBV6-1	ASSPWIEADSYNYGYT
TRBV12-3/TRBV12-4	ASRSFGANVLT
TRBV7-9	ASSLAGQDYNEQY
TRBV20-1	SAETSPSYEQY
TRBV21-1	ASSQGLANDIQETQY
TRBV28	ASNQVTYNEQY
TRBV7-8	AGPPRATNEKLF
TRBV4-3	ASSRGAGGRYNEQF
TRBV11-3	ASSIHGATGTAKDTQY
TRBV4-3	ASSQEYGGFYSGANVLT
TRBV24-1	ATSVKFGSKGLSTDTQY
TRBV14	AGSHPEDRYEQY
TRBV29-1	SVWAGTEDEQF
TRBV5-1	ASSNQGETQY
TRBV20-1	SASSGLAAFKDTQY
TRBV12-3/TRBV12-4	AGSLMGQGVAGYT
TRBV7-9	ASASLETQY
TRBV18	ASSPLNSGGLSTDTQY
TRBV29-1	SVSRVNEQF